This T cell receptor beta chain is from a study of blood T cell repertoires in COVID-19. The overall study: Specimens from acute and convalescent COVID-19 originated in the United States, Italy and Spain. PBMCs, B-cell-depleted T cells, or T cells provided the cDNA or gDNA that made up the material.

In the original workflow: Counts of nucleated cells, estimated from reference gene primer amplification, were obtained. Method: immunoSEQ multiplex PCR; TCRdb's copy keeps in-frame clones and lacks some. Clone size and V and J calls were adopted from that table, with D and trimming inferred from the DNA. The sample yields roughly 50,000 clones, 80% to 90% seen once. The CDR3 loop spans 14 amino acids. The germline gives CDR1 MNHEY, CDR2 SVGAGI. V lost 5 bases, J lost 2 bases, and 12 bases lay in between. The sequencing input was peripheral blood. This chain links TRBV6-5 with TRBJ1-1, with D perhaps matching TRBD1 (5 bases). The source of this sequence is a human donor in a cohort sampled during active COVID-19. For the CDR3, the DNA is TGTGCCAGCAGTCCACAGGTACGAAACACTGAAGCTTTCTTT. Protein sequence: CASSPQVRNTEAFF.